This T cell receptor beta chain was captured by sequencing in a study of T-cell memory formation after mild COVID-19. V lost 6 bases and J 0 bases, leaving 8 bases between the germline ends. Germline CDR1 reads SNHLY; CDR2 reads FYNNEI. This CDR3 has 13 amino acids. TCRdb fed the 5' RACE reads into MiXCR, producing one record per CDR3 protein. The sample carries around 180,000 distinct CDR3 sequences, approximately 16% recorded once. The chain joins TRBV2 to TRBJ1-1, with D unresolved. Material: PBMCs or a T cell subset sorted from them (not recorded which). This TCR was sampled from an adult woman who had mild COVID-19 (a few samples of this study predate the infection). Cell type and time point are not known. The CDR3 loop is CASRAQMNTEAFF. CDR3 DNA sequence: TGTGCCAGCAGAGCACAGATGAACACTGAAGCTTTCTTT.